Each of the 32 T cell receptor beta chains below was sequenced from the same sample in a study of Ad26.COV2.S vaccination and SARS-CoV-2 variants. The treatment here: about 20 received Ad26.COV2.S at low or high dose, single or two shots; 5 received placebo; per-sample allocation not given. On day 63 after the first injection, vaccine and placebo recipients gave samples. Sequencing was performed with immunoSEQ multiplex PCR; in TCRdb, only in-frame clones are kept and a portion is missing. Counted here are more than 300,000 clones, 85% occurring once; the ten biggest clones make up approximately 2%. The sample here was peripheral blood, taken in a trial of Ad26.COV2.S vaccine versus placebo. Receptor source: a person aged 18-60 years who received the Ad26.COV2.S COVID-19 vaccine or a placebo.

The V gene is TRBV5-1, the J gene TRBJ2-2; the match to TRBD2 covers 9 bases. This CDR3 has 15 amino acids. The V segment lost 4 bases and the J segment 10 bases; nucleotides outside the gene matches: 11. Germline V gene sequence: CDR1 SGHRS, CDR2 YFSETQ. The CDR3, as DNA: TGCGCCAGCAGCCCATACGCTAGCGGGGCCGTGGAGCTGTTTTTT. This gives the protein CASSPYASGAVELFF.

This chain links TRBV5-1 with TRBJ1-6, with 12 bases matching TRBD1. The CDR3 totals 15 residues. From germline, CDR1 is SGHRS and CDR2 YFSETQ. J was trimmed by 10 bases and V by 8 bases; bases with no gene match: 10. In DNA, the CDR3 is TGCGCCAGTTCCCAGGGACAGGGGGCGTCCTCACCCCTCCACTTT. It specifies CASSQGQGASSPLHF.

The chain employs TRBV7-9 and TRBJ2-1; the D gene is possibly TRBD1 (5 bases). Germline CDR1 is SEHNR and CDR2 is FQNEAQ (reference sequence). V shed 4 bases and J shed 8 bases, with 18 bases lying between them. The CDR3 is made up of 15 amino acids. This chain's CDR3 is CASSSPHLKGDEQFF. The CDR3 DNA reads as TGTGCCAGCAGCTCCCCCCACCTCAAAGGGGATGAGCAGTTCTTC.

This clone was seen a handful of times. V usage is TRBV5-4 and J usage is TRBJ1-2, with TRBD1 as a possible D gene (5 bases). Germline CDR1 SGHNT, CDR2 YYREEE (reference sequence). The CDR3 runs to 11 residues. The V and J ends lost 2 bases and 6 bases respectively, with 5 bases between them. The CDR3 DNA reads TGTGCCAGCAGCTTCAGGGATGGCTACACCTTC. This gives the protein CASSFRDGYTF.

This clone occurred a few times. The chain employs TRBV19 and TRBJ1-6; D is uncertain. V lost 5 bases, J lost 0 bases, and 14 bases lay in between. Germline CDR1 LNHDA, CDR2 SQIVND (reference sequence). The CDR3 loop spans 17 amino acids. DNA of the CDR3: TGTGCCAGTAGTGATTCCCGACTACCCTCCTATAATTCACCCCTCCACTTT. It codes for CASSDSRLPSYNSPLHF.

This chain links TRBV5-1 with TRBJ2-2; D remains ambiguous. The V end lost 3 bases, the J end lost 6 bases, and 3 bases lay between the germline ends. The CDR3 length is 11 residues. Germline CDR1 and CDR2: SGHRS and YFSETQ. The CDR3 DNA is TGCGCCAGCAGCTGGGCCGGGGAGCTGTTTTTT. Protein product: CASSWAGELFF.

The DNA for the CDR3 is TGTGCCAGCAGCTCAACTCCGAACACTGAAGCTTTCTTT. Protein sequence: CASSSTPNTEAFF. The rearrangement uses TRBV5-5 and TRBJ1-1, with D unresolved. CDR1 and CDR2 (germline): SGHKS, YYEKEE (reference sequence). CDR3 length: 13 residues. Trimming shortened V by 3 bases and J by 1 base, and 7 bases separated the two germline ends.

The chain joins TRBV27 to TRBJ2-7; the D gene could be TRBD1 or TRBD2 (6 bases each). Trimming shortened V by 7 bases and J by 5 bases, and 24 bases separated the two germline ends. The CDR3 sequence is 16 residues long. Germline V gene lookup returns CDR1 MNHEY and CDR2 SMNVEV (reference sequence). In DNA form, the CDR3 reads TGTGCCAGCACCCCAGGGGCAGGGGAGGTTCCCCACGAGCAGTACTTC. Its translation: CASTPGAGEVPHEQYF.

This sequence joins TRBV2 and TRBJ2-2; tentative D call: TRBD2 (5 bases). V was clipped by 2 bases and J by 1 base, with 8 bases between them. Per germline, CDR1 SNHLY and CDR2 FYNNEI. The CDR3 length is 15 residues. This CDR3 is CASSEFGVNTGELFF. As DNA, the CDR3 is TGTGCCAGCAGTGAATTCGGGGTGAACACCGGGGAGCTGTTTTTT.

The gene calls are TRBV5-4 and TRBJ2-3, with D possibly TRBD2 on 5 matching bases. Germline CDR1 SGHNT, CDR2 YYREEE (reference sequence). Trimming left V 0 bases short and J 2 bases short, with 16 bases between. The CDR3 is 17 amino acids. CDR3 sequence: CASSLAGLIKSTDTQYF. DNA of the CDR3: TGTGCCAGCAGCTTGGCCGGACTGATAAAATCCACAGATACGCAGTATTTT. The complete variable domain, with remaining parts taken from reference TRBV5-4 and TRBJ2-3, reads ETGVTQSPTHLIKTRGQQVTLRCSSQSGHNTVSWYQQALGQGPQFIFQYYREEENGRGNFPPRFSGLQFPNYSSELNVNALELDDSALYLCASSLAGLIKSTDTQYFGPGTRLTVL.

This clone came up once. The J gene is TRBJ2-3, the V gene TRBV4-1, with 14 bases aligning to TRBD2. Germline V lookup: CDR1 MGHRA, CDR2 YSYEKL. V was clipped by 4 bases and J by 6 bases; unmatched bases: 9. This CDR3 spans 17 amino acids. The chain's CDR3 is CASSRGLAGGRGDTQYF. The CDR3, as DNA: TGCGCCAGCAGCCGAGGACTAGCGGGGGGCCGTGGGGATACGCAGTATTTT.

The chain combines TRBV6-5 with TRBJ1-1; D is possibly TRBD1 (6 bases). The CDR3 covers 15 residues. Trimming took 2 bases from V and 7 from J, leaving 17 bases between them. The germline V gene encodes CDR1 MNHEY and CDR2 SVGAGI. CDR3 region: CASSYVGGRALEAFF. The CDR3, as DNA: TGTGCCAGCAGTTACGTCGGGGGCCGCGCACTTGAAGCTTTCTTT.

J is TRBJ1-1 and V is TRBV11-3; D gene unclear. This CDR3 contains 14 residues. V dropped 0 bases and J dropped 0 bases, with 5 bases sitting between them. Looked up from germline, CDR1 is SGHNT and CDR2 is YENEEA. This chain's CDR3 is CASSLDRVNTEAFF. The CDR3 DNA follows: TGTGCCAGCAGCTTAGATCGAGTGAACACTGAAGCTTTCTTT.

This sequence joins TRBV15 and TRBJ2-7; 7 bases match TRBD1. The V segment lost 0 bases and the J segment 3 bases; nucleotides outside the gene matches: 5. Looked up from germline, CDR1 is LNHNV and CDR2 is YYDKDF (reference sequence). The CDR3 is 15 residues long. The CDR3 nucleotides read TGTGCCACCAGCAGAGATGGGGACAGCCTCTACGAGCAGTACTTC. Encoded protein: CATSRDGDSLYEQYF.

This clone was detected only once. The chain joins TRBV28 to TRBJ2-1, with D possibly TRBD2 on 5 matching bases. The CDR3 loop spans 15 amino acids. Germline V CDR1 and CDR2: MDHEN, SYDVKM. The germline V and J ends were trimmed by 8 bases and 6 bases, with 20 bases remaining between them. The CDR3 nucleotides are TGTGCCAGCGCGTCCCGGGGATTAGCTGTCAATGAGCAGTTCTTC. It yields the protein CASASRGLAVNEQFF.

The rearrangement uses TRBV5-1 and TRBJ2-4; TRBD1 matches at 8 bases. Germline values: CDR1 SGHRS, CDR2 YFSETQ. The V gene end was trimmed by 0 bases and the J gene end by 9 bases; junction bases not matched to a gene: 11. CDR3 length equals 16 residues. As DNA, the CDR3 is TGCGCCAGCAGCTTGGCCGTGGGACAGGCCTCGGGCATTCAGTACTTC. Translation: CASSLAVGQASGIQYF.

The chain has TRBV7-3 and TRBJ2-3; a weak D match, TRBD2 (6 bases). This CDR3 contains 14 residues. The germline gives CDR1 SGHTA, CDR2 FQGTGA. V dropped 5 bases and J dropped 1 base, with 10 bases sitting between them. CDR3 DNA: TGTGCCAGCAGCCCCTCTAGCGGCACAGATACGCAGTATTTT. Translating it yields CASSPSSGTDTQYF.

This clone appeared once. The gene calls are TRBV2 and TRBJ2-1; D unresolved. Trimming shortened V by 4 bases and J by 1 base, and 11 bases separated the two germline ends. Germline V CDR1 and CDR2: SNHLY, FYNNEI. The length of the CDR3 is 15 residues. The CDR3 region is CASSGGSSSYNEQFF. The DNA of the CDR3 is TGTGCCAGCAGTGGCGGCTCTTCGTCCTACAATGAGCAGTTCTTC.

This clone was detected once. The sample holds other DNA sequences that translate to the same CDR3. The V gene is TRBV7-9, the J gene TRBJ1-1, with no clear D. The CDR3 totals 13 residues. V was clipped by 2 bases and J by 2 bases, with 6 bases between them. CDR1 is SEHNR and CDR2 is FQNEAQ in the germline V gene (reference sequence). This chain's CDR3 is CASSLSLNTEAFF. For the CDR3, the DNA is TGTGCCAGCAGCTTATCACTTAACACTGAAGCTTTCTTT.

This clone was detected only a few times. The genes are TRBV2 and TRBJ1-2; 9 positions agree with TRBD1. CDR3 size: 14 residues. Per germline, CDR1 SNHLY and CDR2 FYNNEI. V gave up 4 bases and J gave up 7 bases; unmatched junction bases: 7. CDR3 nucleotide sequence: TGTGCCAGCAGTGGCGACAGGGGGTTGTCTGGCTACACCTTC. This codes for CASSGDRGLSGYTF.

V is TRBV5-6 and J is TRBJ2-5; 7 bases line up with TRBD1. The CDR3 is made up of 15 amino acids. The V segment lost 1 base and the J segment 5 bases; nucleotides outside the gene matches: 8. Germline lookup yields CDR1 SGHDT and CDR2 YYEEEE. The CDR3 coding sequence is TGTGCCAGCAGCTTGTCAAGGGGGCTCGTGGAGACCCAGTACTTC. Its protein is CASSLSRGLVETQYF.

The V and J genes are TRBV19 and TRBJ1-1; 7 bases map to TRBD1. Germline V gene lookup returns CDR1 LNHDA and CDR2 SQIVND (reference sequence). With 5 bases clipped from V and 7 bases from J, the junction kept 10 bases outside the gene matches. There are 14 residues in the CDR3. CDR3 sequence: CASSSDRDRSEAFF. Written as DNA, the CDR3 is TGTGCCAGTAGTTCTGACAGGGATCGCAGTGAAGCTTTCTTT. Full variable domain (outside the CDR3, taken from reference TRBV19 and TRBJ1-1): DGGITQSPKYLFRKEGQNVTLSCEQNLNHDAMYWYRQDPGQGLRLIYYSQIVNDFQKGDIAEGYSVSREKKESFPLTVTSAQKNPTAFYLCASSSDRDRSEAFFGQGTRLTVV.

This sequence joins TRBV6-4 and TRBJ2-3, with 10 bases that match TRBD2. The CDR3 loop spans 15 amino acids. Trimming cost V 7 bases and J 2 bases; bases outside gene matches: 6. The germline V gene encodes CDR1 MRHNA and CDR2 SNTAGT. The CDR3 sequence: CASKSLAGDTDTQYF. DNA for the CDR3: TGTGCCAGCAAAAGTCTAGCGGGGGACACAGATACGCAGTATTTT.

The genes are TRBV9 and TRBJ2-3; D not certain. CDR1 is SGDLS and CDR2 is YYNGEE in the germline V gene. This CDR3 spans 15 amino acids. Trimming took off 0 bases at V and 2 bases at J, with 10 bases between the two ends. Written as DNA, the CDR3 is TGTGCCAGCAGCGTAGGGTCCAACCCCACAGATACGCAGTATTTT. Residues: CASSVGSNPTDTQYF.

This chain joins TRBV2 and TRBJ1-5; D not certain. Trimming stripped 5 bases from V and 9 bases from J, with 14 bases between. The germline V gene has CDR1 SNHLY and CDR2 FYNNEI. The CDR3 is 13 amino acids. The CDR3 protein is CASSTSEEVPQHF. CDR3 DNA: TGTGCCAGCAGTACCTCCGAGGAAGTGCCCCAGCATTTT.

V usage is TRBV30 and J usage is TRBJ2-6, with TRBD2 matching 9 bases. There are 15 residues in the CDR3. V was clipped by 5 bases and J by 4 bases; unmatched bases: 6. Per the germline V gene, CDR1 is GTSNPN and CDR2 is SVGIG (reference sequence). DNA for the CDR3: TGTGCCTGGGGTAGCGGGGGTATGGGGGCCAACGTCCTGACTTTC. It specifies CAWGSGGMGANVLTF.

The gene calls are TRBV5-1 and TRBJ1-1; no clear D gene. V was shortened by 2 bases and J by 3 bases, with 14 bases between the two germline ends. CDR3 size: 15 residues. Germline assignment: CDR1 SGHRS and CDR2 YFSETQ. DNA of the CDR3: TGCGCCAGCAGCTTATCAGGTCACATGGACACTGAAGCTTTCTTT. Encoded protein: CASSLSGHMDTEAFF.

This clone was observed a handful of times. This chain links TRBV28 with TRBJ1-6; TRBD1 matches 7 bases. Germline V gives CDR1 MDHEN, CDR2 SYDVKM. With 2 bases clipped from V and 14 bases from J, the junction kept 9 bases outside the gene matches. The CDR3 is made up of 14 amino acids. In DNA form, the CDR3 reads TGTGCCAGCAGTTTAGATAGGGGGCAAGCGGCCCTCCACTTT. Amino acids: CASSLDRGQAALHF.

This chain links TRBV5-1 with TRBJ1-1; TRBD1 matches at 11 bases. There are 15 residues in the CDR3. In germline, CDR1 is SGHRS, CDR2 YFSETQ. With 0 bases clipped from V and 6 bases from J, the junction kept 4 bases outside the gene matches. CDR3 in amino acids: CASSLAPGQGAEAFF. The CDR3 DNA follows: TGCGCCAGCAGCTTGGCCCCGGGACAGGGGGCTGAAGCTTTCTTT.

The CDR3 DNA follows: TGTGCCAGCAGTTTTCGTGTTACGGAGACCCAGTACTTC. Translated: CASSFRVTETQYF. J is TRBJ2-5 and V is TRBV12-3 or TRBV12-4; D is unclear. V lost 3 bases, J lost 5 bases, and 10 bases lay in between. This CDR3 has 13 residues.

The CDR3 loop is CASSLFSDGNTIYF. The CDR3 region has the DNA TGTGCCAGCAGCCTGTTTAGTGACGGAAACACCATATATTTT. The chain uses TRBV7-2 and TRBJ1-3; D is unresolved. The V gene's germline CDR1 is SGHTA and CDR2 FQGNSA. The V gene lost 5 bases and the J gene lost 4 bases, with 12 bases spanning the gap. There are 14 residues in the CDR3.

The chain is built from TRBV28 and TRBJ1-2; possible D gene TRBD1, 5 bases. The CDR3 sequence is 15 residues long. The V gene's germline CDR1 is MDHEN and CDR2 SYDVKM. Trimming stripped 6 bases from V and 8 bases from J, with 22 bases between. The CDR3 DNA sequence: TGTGCCAGCAGCAAACCGCGGTCGCGGGGCGGCGGCTACACCTTC. Translating it yields CASSKPRSRGGGYTF.